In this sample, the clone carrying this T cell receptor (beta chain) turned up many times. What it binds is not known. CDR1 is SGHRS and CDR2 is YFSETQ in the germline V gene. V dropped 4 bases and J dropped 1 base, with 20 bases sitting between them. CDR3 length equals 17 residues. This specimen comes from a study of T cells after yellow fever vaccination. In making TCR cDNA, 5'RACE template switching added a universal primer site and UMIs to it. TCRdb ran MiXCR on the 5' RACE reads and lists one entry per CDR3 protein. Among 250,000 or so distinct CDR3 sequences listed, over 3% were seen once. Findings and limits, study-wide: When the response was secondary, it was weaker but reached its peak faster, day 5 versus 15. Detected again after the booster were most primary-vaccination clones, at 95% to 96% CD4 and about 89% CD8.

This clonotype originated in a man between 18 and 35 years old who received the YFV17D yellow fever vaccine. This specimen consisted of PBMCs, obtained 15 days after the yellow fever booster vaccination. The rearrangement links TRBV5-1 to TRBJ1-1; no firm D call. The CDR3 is CASSSRAGKRPNTEAFF. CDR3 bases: TGCGCCAGCAGCAGTAGGGCAGGCAAAAGACCGAACACTGAAGCTTTCTTT.